A single sample gave rise to the 22 T cell receptor beta chains below, sequenced in a study of cytomegalovirus exposure and HLA in healthy donors. With 60 Vbeta and 13 Jbeta primers, the PCR was carried out. The method was immunoSEQ multiplex PCR; TCRdb's version includes in-frame clones alone and lacks a portion of them. The top ten clones hold 0.4% to 0.55% of a sample with about 140,000 clones, roughly 88% of them seen once. Material for sequencing was PBMCs. The receptors were sampled from a woman aged 40 to 49 in good health and CMV-seronegative.

This clone was seen only once. The chain carries TRBV7-8 and TRBJ1-2; 8 nucleotides align to TRBD1. The CDR3 is 15 amino acids. CDR1 is SGHVS and CDR2 is FQNEAQ in the germline V gene. The V segment lost 4 bases and the J segment 6 bases; nucleotides outside the gene matches: 10. CDR3 bases: TGTGCCAGCAGCTCGAGGACAGGGTTGGTGAATGGCTACACCTTC. Its protein is CASSSRTGLVNGYTF.

The V gene is TRBV11-2, the J gene TRBJ2-7; D gene uncertain. Germline V gives CDR1 SGHAT, CDR2 FQNNGV. Trimming pared 5 bases from V and 6 bases from J, leaving 20 bases between. The CDR3 consists of 15 residues. The CDR3 region is CASSPYLTGVGEQYF. The CDR3 DNA reads as TGTGCCAGCAGCCCCTACCTCACCGGAGTAGGCGAGCAGTACTTC.

The CDR3 coding sequence is TGTGCCAGCAGCCTCACTCTCGACAATGAGCAGTTCTTC. Translation: CASSLTLDNEQFF. The chain joins TRBV11-2 to TRBJ2-1; D uncertain. CDR3 size: 13 residues. Germline CDR1 is SGHAT and CDR2 is FQNNGV. Trimming shortened V by 5 bases and J by 5 bases, and 10 bases separated the two germline ends.

This sequence joins TRBV19 and TRBJ2-2; the D gene is possibly TRBD1 (5 bases). The CDR3 is made up of 14 amino acids. The V gene's germline CDR1 is LNHDA and CDR2 SQIVND (reference sequence). The germline V and J ends were trimmed by 9 bases and 0 bases, with 11 bases remaining between them. The chain's CDR3 is CASRQNANTGELFF. CDR3 nucleotide sequence: TGTGCCAGCCGACAGAACGCGAACACCGGGGAGCTGTTTTTT.

The V gene is TRBV6-1, the J gene TRBJ2-3; TRBD1 aligns across 9 bases. J gave up 4 bases and V 4 bases, and 9 bases lay outside the gene matches. The germline V gene has CDR1 MNHNS and CDR2 SASEGT. The CDR3 sequence is 16 residues long. CDR3: CASSGRGQGGPDTQYF. CDR3 DNA sequence: TGTGCCAGCAGTGGGAGGGGACAGGGAGGTCCAGATACGCAGTATTTT.

The chain is built from TRBV18 and TRBJ2-3; 12 bases match TRBD2. The CDR3 is 17 residues long. Trimming at V came to 8 bases and at J to 4 bases, leaving 13 bases not matched to a gene. Per germline, CDR1 KGHSH and CDR2 LQKENI. CDR3 in amino acids: CASTLFRTSGTSDTQYF. The CDR3 nucleotides read TGTGCCAGCACCCTTTTCCGGACTAGCGGGACTTCAGATACGCAGTATTTT.

V usage is TRBV7-9 and J usage is TRBJ2-1; possibly TRBD2 for D (5 bases). There are 15 residues in the CDR3. Germline values: CDR1 SEHNR, CDR2 FQNEAQ (reference sequence). Trimming left V 5 bases short and J 2 bases short, with 13 bases between. This chain's CDR3 is CASSDGLEAYNEQFF. For the CDR3, the DNA is TGTGCCAGCAGCGATGGACTCGAAGCCTACAATGAGCAGTTCTTC.

The genes are TRBV27 and TRBJ1-6, with a weak D call TRBD1 (6 bases). The V gene's germline CDR1 is MNHEY and CDR2 SMNVEV (reference sequence). Trimming removed 3 bases at V and 7 bases at J, with 16 bases between. This CDR3 has 16 residues. This CDR3 is CASSFLVGQANSPLHF. The CDR3 DNA reads as TGTGCCAGCAGTTTCCTAGTGGGACAAGCCAATTCACCCCTCCACTTT.

The chain uses TRBV7-8 and TRBJ2-7, with TRBD2 as a possible D gene (5 bases). V was clipped by 5 bases and J by 4 bases, with 12 bases between them. Germline V gives CDR1 SGHVS, CDR2 FQNEAQ. This CDR3 contains 13 residues. This CDR3 reads CASSPGLPYEQYF. The CDR3 bases are TGTGCCAGCAGCCCCGGACTGCCATACGAGCAGTACTTC. The full variable domain, its missing parts supplied by reference TRBV7-8 and TRBJ2-7, is GAGVSQSPRYKVAKRGQDVALRCDPISGHVSLFWYQQALGQGPEFLTYFQNEAQLDKSGLPSDRFFAERPEGSVSTLKIQRTQQEDSAVYLCASSPGLPYEQYFGPGTRLTVT.

This clone has just a few counts. This chain connects TRBV2 to TRBJ2-7; D is unclear. The CDR3 loop spans 11 amino acids. Trimming removed 4 bases from V and 4 bases from J, with 5 bases in between. Germline values: CDR1 SNHLY, CDR2 FYNNEI. CDR3 DNA sequence: TGTGCCAGCAGTGGAGTATACGAGCAGTACTTC. Encoded protein: CASSGVYEQYF.

This chain joins TRBV27 and TRBJ1-1; tentative D call: TRBD1 (5 bases). Trimming cost V 4 bases and J 3 bases, with 12 bases left between them. The V gene's germline CDR1 is MNHEY and CDR2 SMNVEV (reference sequence). The length of the CDR3 is 14 residues. CDR3 sequence: CASSWKGQYTEAFF. Written as DNA, the CDR3 is TGTGCCAGCAGTTGGAAGGGGCAGTACACTGAAGCTTTCTTT.

As regards this clone: At one end the junction does not follow the germline gene, possibly because of a read error. This sequence joins TRBV4-1 and TRBJ1-6; 11 bases match TRBD1. CDR3 length: 14 amino acids. The germline gives CDR1 MGHRA, CDR2 YSYEKL. The CDR3 region is CASSGTGGNSPLRF. In DNA, the CDR3 is TGCGCCAGCAGTGGGACAGGGGGTAATTCACCCCTCCGCTTT.

The V gene is TRBV5-4, the J gene TRBJ2-7; TRBD2 matches 11 bases. The length of the CDR3 is 15 residues. The trim removed 5 bases at V and 7 bases at J, leaving 11 bases unmatched. Germline lookup yields CDR1 SGHNT and CDR2 YYREEE (reference sequence). CDR3 sequence: CASRRSSGRAEEQYF. CDR3 nucleotide sequence: TGTGCCAGCAGGAGGAGTAGCGGGAGGGCCGAAGAGCAGTACTTC.

The chain has TRBV29-1 and TRBJ2-6; 8 bases are shared with TRBD2. V gave up 7 bases and J gave up 2 bases; unmatched junction bases: 4. Looked up from germline, CDR1 is SQVTM and CDR2 is ANQGSEA. This CDR3 comprises 14 residues. This chain's CDR3 is CSAGGEPGANVLTF. Here the CDR3 DNA reads TGCAGCGCGGGGGGGGAACCTGGGGCCAACGTCCTGACTTTC.

The rearrangement joins TRBV2 to TRBJ1-4, with D perhaps TRBD1 (5 bases). From germline, CDR1 is SNHLY and CDR2 FYNNEI. The CDR3 is 15 residues long. The V end lost 7 bases, the J end lost 3 bases, and 15 bases lay between the germline ends. CDR3 DNA sequence: TGTGCCAGCAAGGCAGGGAATTTAGCTAATGAAAAACTGTTTTTT. This translates into CASKAGNLANEKLFF.

The J gene is TRBJ2-7, the V gene TRBV7-9; 7 bases are shared with TRBD2. Germline CDR1 is SEHNR and CDR2 is FQNEAQ (reference sequence). CDR3 size: 13 residues. V shed 8 bases and J 5 bases; nucleotides not matched to a gene: 9. The CDR3 DNA reads as TGTGCCAGCTCCCGGGGAGGGGTCGACGAGCAGTACTTC. Protein: CASSRGGVDEQYF.

The genes are TRBV6-5 and TRBJ1-1; TRBD1 is a possible D gene (6 bases). In germline, CDR1 is MNHEY, CDR2 SVGAGI. Trimming shortened V by 0 bases and J by 0 bases, and 11 bases separated the two germline ends. The length of the CDR3 is 16 residues. CDR3 in amino acids: CASSYSGAGLNTEAFF. CDR3 bases: TGTGCCAGCAGTTACTCGGGGGCAGGGCTGAACACTGAAGCTTTCTTT.

Regarding this clone: At one boundary the junction diverges from the germline segment, which might be a read error. This chain links TRBV7-9 with TRBJ2-1, with D uncertain. This CDR3 is built from 12 residues. Germline V gene sequence: CDR1 SEHNR, CDR2 FQNEAQ (reference sequence). DNA for the CDR3: TGTTCCAGCCACGTTTTATTAGTTGAGCAGTTCTTC. This sequence encodes CSSHVLLVEQFF.

V gene TRBV5-4 combines with J gene TRBJ2-3; maybe TRBD1 (6 bases). V was clipped by 4 bases and J by 2 bases, with 11 bases between them. Germline-derived CDR1 and CDR2 are SGHNT and YYREEE (reference sequence). This CDR3 has 14 amino acids. CDR3 region: CASSGDTNTDTQYF. The CDR3 DNA sequence: TGTGCCAGCAGCGGGGACACTAACACAGATACGCAGTATTTT.

The chain is built from TRBV5-1 and TRBJ2-7, with 9 nucleotides matching TRBD1. The CDR3 runs 15 residues. In germline, CDR1 is SGHRS, CDR2 YFSETQ. Germline trimming cut 3 bases from V and 2 bases from J; bases unmatched to any gene: 6. The CDR3 coding sequence is TGCGCCAGCAGCTCCCCGGGACAGGGAACCTACGAGCAGTACTTC. As protein: CASSSPGQGTYEQYF.

This sequence joins TRBV7-3 and TRBJ2-1; 9 nucleotides align to TRBD2. The V gene end was trimmed by 5 bases and the J gene end by 7 bases; junction bases not matched to a gene: 9. Germline V gives CDR1 SGHTA, CDR2 FQGTGA. This CDR3 spans 15 amino acids. The CDR3: CASSLDGTSRNEQFF. The DNA of the CDR3 is TGTGCCAGCAGCCTCGACGGGACTAGCAGAAATGAGCAGTTCTTC.

Of note for this clone: The junction and the germline gene differ at one end; a read error may be behind it. This chain connects TRBV7-9 to TRBJ2-2; TRBD2 is a possible D gene (6 bases). Germline CDR1 reads SEHNR; CDR2 reads FQNEAQ (reference sequence). The CDR3 spans 15 residues. CDR3 loop: CSSSRLVLNTGELFF. The CDR3 DNA is TGTTCCAGCAGCCGACTAGTGTTGAACACCGGGGAGCTGTTTTTT.